This TCR beta chain originates from a study of cytomegalovirus exposure and HLA in healthy donors. The V and J ends lost 4 bases and 4 bases, in that order; junction bases with no gene match: 2. Germline values: CDR1 SGHDT, CDR2 YYEEEE. The CDR3 extends over 13 amino acids. With 60 Vbeta and 13 Jbeta primers, the PCR was carried out. Assay: immunoSEQ multiplex PCR; the TCRdb copy retains only in-frame clones and omits some. Among 74,000 or so clones listed, roughly 79% were seen once. The chain uses TRBV5-6 and TRBJ1-2; 9 nucleotides align to TRBD1. The clonotype originates from a male donor in good health and CMV-seropositive. What was sequenced was PBMCs. The CDR3, as DNA: TGTGCCAGCAGCCCGACAGGGGGCTATGGCTACACCTTC. This translates into CASSPTGGYGYTF.